A single sample is the source of the 16 T cell receptor beta chains below, sequenced in a study of shared clonotypes between healthy human individuals. Data came from immunoSEQ multiplex PCR; TCRdb stores just in-frame clones and leaves some out. Among 190,000 or so clones, approximately 95% were seen once, and the ten largest hold approximately 0.07%. The sequenced material came from naive CD4+ T cells sorted from blood. Subset denoted: CD45RA+ positively selected. The receptors come from a woman in her twenties or thirties in good health.

The CDR3 coding sequence is TGTGCCAGCAGCCAATCATGGGACACCGGGGAGCTGTTTTTT. Translated: CASSQSWDTGELFF. The V call is TRBV16, the J call TRBJ2-2; D is unclear. V was cut by 0 bases and J by 3 bases, with 5 bases left in between. Germline CDR1 KGHSY, CDR2 FQNENV. The CDR3 length is 14 residues.

CDR3 region: CASSTGGDNQPQHF. CDR3 in DNA: TGTGCCAGCAGTACCGGGGGGGACAATCAGCCCCAGCATTTT. This sequence joins TRBV6-6 and TRBJ1-5; D is possibly TRBD1 (5 bases). The CDR3 spans 14 residues. Trimming stripped 5 bases from V and 3 bases from J, with 11 bases between. Germline CDR1 MNHNY, CDR2 SVGAGI (reference sequence).

The genes are TRBV27 and TRBJ1-2; D possibly corresponds to TRBD1 (6 bases). CDR1 is MNHEY and CDR2 is SMNVEV in the germline V gene (reference sequence). The V end lost 3 bases, the J end lost 4 bases, and 9 bases lay between the germline ends. This CDR3 comprises 13 residues. The CDR3 DNA is TGTGCCAGCAGTTTTCTACAGGGCTATGGCTACACCTTC. Residues: CASSFLQGYGYTF.

This chain links TRBV18 with TRBJ2-5, with 9 bases identical to TRBD1. Germline CDR1 is KGHSH and CDR2 is LQKENI. The CDR3 totals 16 residues. Losses at the gene ends were 2 bases for V and 7 bases for J; bases not matched to a gene: 11. CDR3 loop: CASSPTSGTGLGTQYF. CDR3 DNA sequence: TGTGCCAGCTCACCAACATCCGGGACAGGGTTAGGGACCCAGTACTTC.

The chain has TRBV5-1 and TRBJ2-7; 8 positions match TRBD1. Germline values: CDR1 SGHRS, CDR2 YFSETQ. This CDR3 is 14 amino acids long. The V gene end was trimmed by 3 bases and the J gene end by 2 bases; junction bases not matched to a gene: 4. The CDR3 sequence: CASSSGQGPYEQYF. In nucleotides, the CDR3 is TGCGCCAGCAGCTCAGGACAGGGCCCCTACGAGCAGTACTTC. The full variable domain, in which reference TRBV5-1 and TRBJ2-7 provide the parts outside the CDR3, is KAGVTQTPRYLIKTRGQQVTLSCSPISGHRSVSWYQQTPGQGLQFLFEYFSETQRNKGNFPGRFSGRQFSNSRSEMNVSTLELGDSALYLCASSSGQGPYEQYFGPGTRLTVT.

CDR3 sequence reads: CASSEFRGRLDEQFF. The CDR3, as DNA: TGTGCCAGCAGTGAATTCCGGGGGCGCCTTGATGAGCAGTTCTTC. The chain recombines TRBV6-1 with TRBJ2-1, with D perhaps matching TRBD1 or TRBD2 (6 bases each). The V gene's germline CDR1 is MNHNS and CDR2 SASEGT. With 2 bases removed from V and 8 bases from J, the gap between germline ends came to 16 bases. The CDR3 has 15 residues.

This clone has a single count. The chain joins TRBV11-1 to TRBJ2-2; D is uncertain. The germline V gene encodes CDR1 SGHAT and CDR2 FQDESV (reference sequence). The germline V and J ends were trimmed by 1 base and 5 bases, with 14 bases remaining between them. This CDR3 contains 16 residues. In nucleotides, the CDR3 is TGTGCCAGCAGCTTAGACCCCGGGCCTCAGACCGGGGAGCTGTTTTTT. Amino acids: CASSLDPGPQTGELFF.

The chain uses TRBV5-1 and TRBJ1-1; the D is unclear. In germline, CDR1 is SGHRS, CDR2 YFSETQ. The V gene lost 0 bases and the J gene lost 12 bases, with 15 bases spanning the gap. This CDR3 is built from 13 residues. The chain's CDR3 is CASSLEGPQRTFF. The CDR3 region has the DNA TGCGCCAGCAGCTTGGAGGGCCCCCAAAGGACTTTCTTT. Looking up the rest from reference TRBV5-1 and TRBJ1-1 gives the full variable domain: KAGVTQTPRYLIKTRGQQVTLSCSPISGHRSVSWYQQTPGQGLQFLFEYFSETQRNKGNFPGRFSGRQFSNSRSEMNVSTLELGDSALYLCASSLEGPQRTFFGQGTRLTVV.

This chain connects TRBV2 to TRBJ1-5; 7 bases align to TRBD1. This CDR3 region has 14 residues. V gave up 5 bases and J gave up 2 bases; unmatched junction bases: 3. Germline V lookup: CDR1 SNHLY, CDR2 FYNNEI. The CDR3 DNA follows: TGTGCCAGCAGTCCTGGGACAGGCAATCAGCCCCAGCATTTT. Protein product: CASSPGTGNQPQHF.

CDR3 amino acids: CASSLGTSSYEQYF. CDR3 sequence (DNA): TGTGCCAGCAGCTTAGGGACATCCTCCTACGAGCAGTACTTC. The chain recombines TRBV7-9 with TRBJ2-5; D may be TRBD1 (5 bases). TRBJ2-7 matches the DNA end more closely, so the J call is doubtful. CDR3 length: 14 amino acids. CDR1 and CDR2 (germline): SEHNR, FQNEAQ (reference sequence).

The table lists this clone with a few counts. The chain uses TRBV27 and TRBJ1-1; 10 positions match TRBD1. With 4 bases clipped from V and 5 bases from J, the junction kept 1 base outside the gene matches. The germline V gene encodes CDR1 MNHEY and CDR2 SMNVEV (reference sequence). This CDR3 spans 13 amino acids. For the CDR3, the DNA is TGTGCCAGCAGTTGGGACAGGGGTACTGAAGCTTTCTTT. Amino acid sequence: CASSWDRGTEAFF.

This clone was observed once. The rearrangement uses TRBV15 and TRBJ2-7; maybe TRBD1 (6 bases). Germline V gives CDR1 LNHNV, CDR2 YYDKDF (reference sequence). V was pared by 0 bases and J by 6 bases, with 15 bases between. The CDR3 is made up of 15 amino acids. CDR3 coding DNA: TGTGCCACCAGCAGAGATCTTGCACAGGGACGCGAGCAGTACTTC. Encoded protein: CATSRDLAQGREQYF.

The rearrangement uses TRBV28 and TRBJ1-4, with 8 bases fitting TRBD1. Unmatched junction bases numbered 17, after V lost 4 bases and J lost 13 bases. CDR3 size: 16 residues. Per the germline V gene, CDR1 is MDHEN and CDR2 is SYDVKM. Here the CDR3 reads CASSYPGQERMKGLFF. The CDR3 coding sequence is TGTGCCAGCAGTTATCCGGGACAGGAGAGAATGAAAGGACTGTTTTTT.

This chain uses TRBV4-2 with TRBJ2-2; 9 bases line up with TRBD2. The CDR3 runs 17 residues. Looked up from germline, CDR1 is LGHNA and CDR2 is YNFKEQ. V gave up 4 bases and J gave up 1 base; unmatched junction bases: 7. The CDR3 nucleotides read TGTGCCAGCAGCCCGGGGGGTAGCGGGAGGAACACCGGGGAGCTGTTTTTT. Translating it yields CASSPGGSGRNTGELFF.

This clone was picked up a small number of times. This chain uses TRBV7-9 with TRBJ1-1, with 10 bases lining up with TRBD1. J lost 4 bases, V lost 5 bases, and 7 bases had no gene match. Germline V lookup: CDR1 SEHNR, CDR2 FQNEAQ (reference sequence). This CDR3 is 15 amino acids long. CDR3 nucleotides: TGTGCCAGCAGCGAGAGACAGGGGGCGAGCACTGAAGCTTTCTTT. Protein product: CASSERQGASTEAFF.

J is TRBJ1-4 and V is TRBV7-9; D not certain. Germline CDR1 and CDR2: SEHNR and FQNEAQ (reference sequence). The V end lost 5 bases, the J end lost 8 bases, and 15 bases lay between the germline ends. The CDR3 runs 14 residues. The CDR3 DNA sequence: TGTGCCAGCAGCGCCCGCGCCATTCAAGAAAAACTGTTTTTT. Amino acid sequence: CASSARAIQEKLFF.